This entry describes one T cell receptor (beta chain). Its antigen is unidentified. Time point noted: after neoadjuvant nivolumab, at surgical resection. This specimen belongs to a study of neoadjuvant anti-PD-1 for oral cavity cancer. Study summary: Nivolumab at 3 mg/kg was mostly given biweekly, three to four doses, pre-surgery. Around day 43, patients without progression received a fourth nivolumab dose before surgery. General observations from the study: TCR analyses covered only a few patients per response group. Treg/Th17 ratio rose with pretreatment blood and fell with post-treatment tumor TCRbeta clonality.

Produced via immunoSEQ multiplex PCR; TCRdb's table is partial and in-frame only. The top ten hold under 5% of the sample, which has 10,000 or so clones, under 75% seen once. Trimming took off 3 bases at V and 4 bases at J, with 9 bases between the two ends. This CDR3 is 13 amino acids long. Germline V gene sequence: CDR1 MDHEN, CDR2 SYDVKM. This specimen consisted of PBMCs, obtained after nivolumab (anti-PD-1) treatment. This receptor was obtained from a person aged 40-85 years with oral cavity squamous cell carcinoma. The genes are TRBV28 and TRBJ1-1; D perhaps matches TRBD1 (5 bases). The CDR3 sequence: CASSLEGPTEAFF. In DNA, the CDR3 is TGTGCCAGCAGTTTGGAGGGGCCCACTGAAGCTTTCTTT. Combining the CDR3 with reference TRBV28 and TRBJ1-1 gives the whole variable domain DVKVTQSSRYLVKRTGEKVFLECVQDMDHENMFWYRQDPGLGLRLIYFSYDVKMKEKGDIPEGYSVSREKKERFSLILESASTNQTSMYLCASSLEGPTEAFFGQGTRLTVV.